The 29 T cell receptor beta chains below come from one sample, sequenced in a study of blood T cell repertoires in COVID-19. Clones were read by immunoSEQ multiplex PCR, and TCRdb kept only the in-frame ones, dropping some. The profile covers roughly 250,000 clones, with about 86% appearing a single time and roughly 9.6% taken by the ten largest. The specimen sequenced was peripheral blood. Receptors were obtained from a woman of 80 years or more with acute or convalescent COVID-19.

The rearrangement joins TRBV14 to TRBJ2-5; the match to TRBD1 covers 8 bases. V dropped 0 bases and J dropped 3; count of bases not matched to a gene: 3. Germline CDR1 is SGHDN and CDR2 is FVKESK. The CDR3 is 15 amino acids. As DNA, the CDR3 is TGTGCCAGCAGCCAAGATGTGACAGGGGAAGAGACCCAGTACTTC. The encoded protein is CASSQDVTGEETQYF.

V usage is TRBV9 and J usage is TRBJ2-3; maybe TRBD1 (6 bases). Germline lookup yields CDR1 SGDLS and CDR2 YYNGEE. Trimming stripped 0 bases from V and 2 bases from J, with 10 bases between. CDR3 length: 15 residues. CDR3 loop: CASSVATGITDTQYF. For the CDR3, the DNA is TGTGCCAGCAGCGTAGCTACAGGGATCACAGATACGCAGTATTTT.

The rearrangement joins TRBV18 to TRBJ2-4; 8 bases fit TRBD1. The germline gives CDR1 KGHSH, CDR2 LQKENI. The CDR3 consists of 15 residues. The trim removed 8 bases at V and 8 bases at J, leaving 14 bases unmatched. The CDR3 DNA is TGTGCCAGCCGCACACAGGACAGGGAGACGGACATTCAGTACTTC. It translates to CASRTQDRETDIQYF.

The CDR3 nucleotides are TGCGCCAGCAGCCTGACAGGGCGAGACAGGACTGAAGCTTTCTTT. It translates to CASSLTGRDRTEAFF. The chain uses TRBV5-1 and TRBJ1-1; 7 nucleotides match TRBD1. The junction had 11 bases not matched to a gene; V was cut back by 4 bases and J by 5 bases. The CDR3 length is 15 residues. CDR1 and CDR2 (germline): SGHRS, YFSETQ.

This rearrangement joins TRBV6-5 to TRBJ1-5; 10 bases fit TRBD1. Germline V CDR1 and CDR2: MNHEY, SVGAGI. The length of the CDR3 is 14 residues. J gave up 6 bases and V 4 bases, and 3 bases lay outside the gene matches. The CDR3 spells CASSSDRGIQPQHF. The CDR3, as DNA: TGTGCCAGCAGTTCGGACAGGGGGATTCAGCCCCAGCATTTT.

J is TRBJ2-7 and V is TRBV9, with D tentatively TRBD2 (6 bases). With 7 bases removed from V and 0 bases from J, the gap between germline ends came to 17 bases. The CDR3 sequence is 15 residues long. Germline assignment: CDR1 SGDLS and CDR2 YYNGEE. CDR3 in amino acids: CASRVDGGSSYEQYF. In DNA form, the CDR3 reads TGTGCCAGCCGAGTCGACGGGGGAAGCTCCTACGAGCAGTACTTC.

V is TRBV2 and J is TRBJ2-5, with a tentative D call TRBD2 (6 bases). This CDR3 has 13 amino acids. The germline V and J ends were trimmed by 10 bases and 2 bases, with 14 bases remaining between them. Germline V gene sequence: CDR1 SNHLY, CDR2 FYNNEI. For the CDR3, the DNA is TGTGCCACCGGGCGGGACCAACAAGAGACCCAGTACTTC. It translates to CATGRDQQETQYF.

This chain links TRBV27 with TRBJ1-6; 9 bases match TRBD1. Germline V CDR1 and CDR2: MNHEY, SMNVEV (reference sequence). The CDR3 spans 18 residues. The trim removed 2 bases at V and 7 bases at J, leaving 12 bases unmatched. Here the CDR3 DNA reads TGTGCCAGCAGTTTAATTTTGCGGTCCGGGACAGGGAATTCACCCCTCCACTTT. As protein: CASSLILRSGTGNSPLHF.

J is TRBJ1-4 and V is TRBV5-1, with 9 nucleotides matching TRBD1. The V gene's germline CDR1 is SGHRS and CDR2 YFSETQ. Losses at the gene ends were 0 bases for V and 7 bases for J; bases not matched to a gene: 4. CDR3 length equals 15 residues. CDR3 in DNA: TGCGCCAGCAGCTTGGACGGGACAGGGAGTGAAAAACTGTTTTTT. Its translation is CASSLDGTGSEKLFF.

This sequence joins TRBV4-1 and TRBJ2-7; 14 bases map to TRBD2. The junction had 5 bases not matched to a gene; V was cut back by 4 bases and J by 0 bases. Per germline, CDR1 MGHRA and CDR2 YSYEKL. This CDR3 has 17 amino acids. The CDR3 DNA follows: TGCGCCAGCAGCCTCGGACTAGCGGGGGGCATCTCCTACGAGCAGTACTTC. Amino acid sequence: CASSLGLAGGISYEQYF.

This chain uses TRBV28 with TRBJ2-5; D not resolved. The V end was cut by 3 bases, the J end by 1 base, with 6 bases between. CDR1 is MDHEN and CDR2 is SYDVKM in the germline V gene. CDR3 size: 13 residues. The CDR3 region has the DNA TGTGCCAGCAGTTTTTCCGGCCAAGAGACCCAGTACTTC. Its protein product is CASSFSGQETQYF.

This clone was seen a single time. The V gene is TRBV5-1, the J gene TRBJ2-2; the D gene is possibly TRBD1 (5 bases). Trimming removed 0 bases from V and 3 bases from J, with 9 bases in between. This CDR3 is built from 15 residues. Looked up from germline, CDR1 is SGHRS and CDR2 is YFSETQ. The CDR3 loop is CASSLDSGYTGELFF. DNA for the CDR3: TGCGCCAGCAGCTTGGATTCAGGGTACACCGGGGAGCTGTTTTTT.

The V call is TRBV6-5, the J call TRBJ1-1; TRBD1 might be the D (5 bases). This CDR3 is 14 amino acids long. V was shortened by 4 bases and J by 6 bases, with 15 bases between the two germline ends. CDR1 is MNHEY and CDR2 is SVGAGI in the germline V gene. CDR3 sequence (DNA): TGTGCCAGCAGTTCTGGGCAGGGAGGAGCTGAAGCTTTCTTT. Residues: CASSSGQGGAEAFF.

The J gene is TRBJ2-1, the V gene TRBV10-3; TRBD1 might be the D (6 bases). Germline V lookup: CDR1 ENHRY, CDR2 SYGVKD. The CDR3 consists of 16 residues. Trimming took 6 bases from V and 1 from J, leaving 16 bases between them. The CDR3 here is CAISGAQGQSYNEQFF. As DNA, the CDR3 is TGTGCCATCAGCGGGGCACAGGGACAATCCTACAATGAGCAGTTCTTC.

This CDR3 is CASSELGAYTEAFF. As DNA, the CDR3 is TGTGCCAGCAGTGAGTTGGGGGCTTACACTGAAGCTTTCTTT. The chain joins TRBV2 to TRBJ1-1, with a possible D match to TRBD1 (6 bases). The CDR3 is made up of 14 amino acids. V gave up 3 bases and J gave up 3 bases, with 11 bases separating them. Germline V gene sequence: CDR1 SNHLY, CDR2 FYNNEI.

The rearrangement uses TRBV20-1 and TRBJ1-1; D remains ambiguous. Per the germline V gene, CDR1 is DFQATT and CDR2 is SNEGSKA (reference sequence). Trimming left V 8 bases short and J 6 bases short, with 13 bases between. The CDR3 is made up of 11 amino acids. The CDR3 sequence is CSTKSIAEAFF. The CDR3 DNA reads TGCAGTACTAAATCAATTGCTGAAGCTTTCTTT.

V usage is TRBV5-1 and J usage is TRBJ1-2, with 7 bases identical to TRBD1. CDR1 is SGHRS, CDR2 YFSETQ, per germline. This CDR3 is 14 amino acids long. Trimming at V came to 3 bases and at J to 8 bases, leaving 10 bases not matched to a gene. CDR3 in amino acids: CASSSRQGMGGYTF. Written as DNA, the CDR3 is TGCGCCAGCAGCTCCAGACAGGGTATGGGAGGCTACACCTTC.

The CDR3 here is CASSPFGDKSSGNTIYF. CDR3 in DNA: TGCGCCAGCAGCCCCTTCGGCGACAAGAGCTCTGGAAACACCATATATTTT. V and J are TRBV4-1 and TRBJ1-3; D is unclear. V was trimmed by 4 bases and J by 0 bases, leaving 16 bases between them. CDR3 length: 17 amino acids. CDR1 is MGHRA, CDR2 YSYEKL, per germline.

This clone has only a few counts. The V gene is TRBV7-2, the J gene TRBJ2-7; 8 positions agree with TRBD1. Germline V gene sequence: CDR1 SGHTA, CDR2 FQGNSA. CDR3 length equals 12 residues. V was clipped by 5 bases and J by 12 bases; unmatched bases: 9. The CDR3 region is CASSTNRGSMYF. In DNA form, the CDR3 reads TGTGCCAGCAGCACCAACAGGGGGTCTATGTACTTC.

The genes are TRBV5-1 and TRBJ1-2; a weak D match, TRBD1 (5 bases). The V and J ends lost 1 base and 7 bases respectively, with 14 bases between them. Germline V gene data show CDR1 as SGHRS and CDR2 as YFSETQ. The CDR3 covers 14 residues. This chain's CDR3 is CASSLSRQGGGYTF. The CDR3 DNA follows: TGCGCCAGCAGCTTGTCGAGGCAGGGCGGTGGCTACACCTTC. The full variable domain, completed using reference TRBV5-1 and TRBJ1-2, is KAGVTQTPRYLIKTRGQQVTLSCSPISGHRSVSWYQQTPGQGLQFLFEYFSETQRNKGNFPGRFSGRQFSNSRSEMNVSTLELGDSALYLCASSLSRQGGGYTFGSGTRLTVV.

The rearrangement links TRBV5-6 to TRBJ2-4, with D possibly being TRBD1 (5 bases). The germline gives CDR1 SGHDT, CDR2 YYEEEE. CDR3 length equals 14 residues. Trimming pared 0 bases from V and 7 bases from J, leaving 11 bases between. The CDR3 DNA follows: TGTGCCAGCAGCTTGGATAAAGGGGTGAACATTCAGTACTTC. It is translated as CASSLDKGVNIQYF.

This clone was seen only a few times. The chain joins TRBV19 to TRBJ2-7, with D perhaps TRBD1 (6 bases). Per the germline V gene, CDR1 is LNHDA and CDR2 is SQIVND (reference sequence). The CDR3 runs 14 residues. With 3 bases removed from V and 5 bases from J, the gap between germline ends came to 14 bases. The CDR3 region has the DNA TGTGCCAGTAGTATCCCGGACAGCGCTAACGAGCAGTACTTC. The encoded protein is CASSIPDSANEQYF.

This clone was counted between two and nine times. The CDR3 coding sequence is TGTGCCAGCAGCTTGGCGGGGAATAGCAATCAGCCCCAGCATTTT. Its translation: CASSLAGNSNQPQHF. V usage is TRBV5-5 and J usage is TRBJ1-5; no definite D call. Per germline, CDR1 SGHKS and CDR2 YYEKEE (reference sequence). The CDR3 extends over 15 amino acids. V was clipped by 0 bases and J by 0 bases, with 7 bases between them.

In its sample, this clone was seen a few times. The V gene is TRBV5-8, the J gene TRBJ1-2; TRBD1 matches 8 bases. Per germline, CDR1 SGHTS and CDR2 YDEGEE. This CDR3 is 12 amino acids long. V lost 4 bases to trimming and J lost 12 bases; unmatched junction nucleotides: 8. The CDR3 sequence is CASSIRQGRNTF. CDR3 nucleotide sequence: TGTGCCAGCAGCATAAGACAGGGGAGGAACACCTTC.

The CDR3: CASSLRADRVGEAFF. The CDR3 DNA reads as TGTGCCAGCAGTCTCCGAGCAGACAGGGTGGGGGAAGCTTTCTTT. This sequence joins TRBV6-5 and TRBJ1-1, with 7 bases aligning to TRBD1. CDR1 is MNHEY, CDR2 SVGAGI, per germline. Losses at the gene ends were 5 bases for V and 8 bases for J; bases not matched to a gene: 14. This CDR3 region has 15 residues.

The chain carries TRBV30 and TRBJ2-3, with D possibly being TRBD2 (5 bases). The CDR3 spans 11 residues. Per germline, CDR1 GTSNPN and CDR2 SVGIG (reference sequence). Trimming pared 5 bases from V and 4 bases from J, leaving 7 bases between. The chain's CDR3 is CAWGESDTQYF. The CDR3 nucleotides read TGTGCCTGGGGGGAGTCAGATACGCAGTATTTT.

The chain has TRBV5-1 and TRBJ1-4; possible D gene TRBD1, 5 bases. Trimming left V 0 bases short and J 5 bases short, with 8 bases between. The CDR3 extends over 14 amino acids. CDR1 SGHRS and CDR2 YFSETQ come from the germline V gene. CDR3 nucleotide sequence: TGCGCCAGCAGCTTGGAGGGGCCAAATGAAAAACTGTTTTTT. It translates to CASSLEGPNEKLFF.

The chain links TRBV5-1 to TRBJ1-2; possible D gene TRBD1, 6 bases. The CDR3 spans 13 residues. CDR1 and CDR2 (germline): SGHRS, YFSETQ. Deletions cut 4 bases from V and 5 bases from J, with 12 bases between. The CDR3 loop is CASSTDSTYGYTF. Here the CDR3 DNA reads TGCGCCAGCAGCACGGACAGCACATATGGCTACACCTTC.

The CDR3 region has the DNA TGTGCCAGCAGGGGGAGCGGGGGCTCTTCCTACGAGCAGTACTTC. This sequence encodes CASRGSGGSSYEQYF. The chain is built from TRBV13 and TRBJ2-7; TRBD2 matches 8 bases. The V and J ends lost 6 bases and 1 base, in that order; junction bases with no gene match: 8. The CDR3 runs 15 residues. From germline, CDR1 is PRHDT and CDR2 FYEKMQ (reference sequence).